This TCR beta chain was profiled in a study of shared clonotypes between healthy human individuals. Whole-study results and caveats: Collection of samples was limited to blood; tissue repertoires likely differ.

Looked up from germline, CDR1 is MNHNY and CDR2 is SVGAGI (reference sequence). The CDR3 covers 14 residues. The V end lost 0 bases, the J end lost 7 bases, and 10 bases lay between the germline ends. Per the original data handling: For the immunoSEQ data, sequences were junction-only without quality scores, so filtering differed. Sequencing was performed with immunoSEQ multiplex PCR; in TCRdb, only in-frame clones are kept and a portion is missing. That table furnishes V, J and clone size, whereas the DNA furnished D and trimming. This sample carries around 2.5 million clones, under 95% of them seen once, and the ten largest clones take about 0.38%. As for this clone: Its antigen is currently unknown.

The sequenced sample consisted of naive CD4+ T cells from PBMCs. Described subset: CD45RA+ positively selected. This TCR was recovered from a man younger than 30 in good health. Some clones in this sample may be carry-over from other donors' samples. J is TRBJ1-5 and V is TRBV6-6, with D unclear. DNA of the CDR3: TGTGCCAGCAGTTACTCAGTGAATTCCCAGCCCCAGCATTTT. Translated: CASSYSVNSQPQHF.